The T cell receptor beta chain under discussion was sequenced for a study of blood T cell repertoires in COVID-19. About the study: Acute and convalescent COVID-19 specimens originated in the United States, Italy and Spain.

This CDR3 is built from 14 residues. CDR1 and CDR2 from the germline V gene are LNHDA and SQIVND (reference sequence). V was pared by 3 bases and J by 8 bases, with 7 bases of the junction left unmatched. Method: immunoSEQ multiplex PCR; TCRdb's copy keeps in-frame clones and lacks some. The table shows more than 100,000 clones, with more than 75% occurring only once. The chain recombines TRBV19 with TRBJ2-1, with 7 bases matching TRBD1. Sequencing used peripheral blood. The sequence was obtained from a woman in her 70s with acute or convalescent COVID-19. The CDR3 DNA reads TGTGCCAGTAGTATTCAGGGGGTCGGGTATGAGCAGTTCTTC. This translates into CASSIQGVGYEQFF.